This TCR beta chain was found in a study of metastatic and nonmetastatic thyroid tumors. At least ten counts were recorded for this clone. Its antigen is not known. The CDR3 runs 16 residues. Germline CDR1 reads SGHRS; CDR2 reads YFSETQ. V trimming: 0 bases; J trimming: 0 bases; junction bases outside the gene matches: 3. Study-wide points: Malignant tumors reportedly showed significantly higher TCR beta diversity than benign nodules in both blood and tumor.

TCRdb reprocessed the PCR reads using MiXCR. Of more than 40,000 clones listed, 16% were seen once; the top ten hold over 20%. Before thyroid surgery, none of the patients had received any treatment. The clonotype was recovered from a female donor with papillary thyroid cancer or a benign thyroid nodule (not recorded which). Some clones in this sample may be carry-over from other donors' samples. Specimen: blood. The chain is built from TRBV5-1 and TRBJ2-3; 8 bases match TRBD1. Here the CDR3 reads CASSLGTGPSTDTQYF. The CDR3, as DNA: TGCGCCAGCAGCTTGGGGACAGGGCCTAGCACAGATACGCAGTATTTT. Filled out from reference TRBV5-1 and TRBJ2-3, the complete variable domain reads KAGVTQTPRYLIKTRGQQVTLSCSPISGHRSVSWYQQTPGQGLQFLFEYFSETQRNKGNFPGRFSGRQFSNSRSEMNVSTLELGDSALYLCASSLGTGPSTDTQYFGPGTRLTVL.